In this sample, the clone carrying this T cell receptor beta chain turned up once. In the authors' workflow: Researchers report that nucleated cell counts were estimated from reference gene primer amplification. Clones were sequenced by immunoSEQ multiplex PCR, and TCRdb holds only the in-frame ones, with some missing. V, J and clone size are those of that table, while D and trimming were read from the DNA. Among 250,000 to 300,000 clones listed, 65% to 90% were seen once. The source of the sample is a study of blood T cell repertoires in COVID-19. At the level of the study: Some COVID-19 samples were acute and others convalescent; all came from the United States, Italy and Spain. T cells, B-cell-depleted T cells, or PBMCs provided the cDNA or gDNA that served as material.

J lost 8 bases, V lost 2 bases, and 9 bases had no gene match. The CDR3 covers 15 residues. CDR1 and CDR2 from the germline V gene are MDHEN and SYDVKM. Source material: peripheral blood. The V and J genes are TRBV28 and TRBJ1-2; 9 positions agree with TRBD1. The TCR was taken from a man between 50 and 59 years old with active or convalescent COVID-19. This chain's CDR3 is CASSLGGQGWEGYTF. The DNA of the CDR3 is TGTGCCAGCAGTTTAGGGGGACAGGGTTGGGAGGGCTACACCTTC.